This T cell receptor (beta chain) was documented in a study of T cells expressing NK-cell markers. Turning to the study itself: The authors sequenced eight donors, of whom seven were HCMV-seropositive and one was seronegative.

Worth noting for this clonotype: Its target is not known.

Making the TCR beta cDNA relied on 5'RACE template switching with UMIs. TCRdb re-called the 5' RACE reads; every CDR3 protein appears as one record, without DNA. The table counts about 400,000 distinct CDR3 sequences; about 10% lies in the top ten. The CDR3 runs 14 residues. Germline lookup yields CDR1 SNHLY and CDR2 FYNNEI. Study-wide points: Of the CD8+ T cell pool in over 5 donors, about 1.0-8% was accounted for by dominant NKG2C+ clonotypes.

The TCR comes from a woman aged 50 to 60 in good health. The J gene is TRBJ2-1, the V gene TRBV2; TCRdb lists TRBD1, though no DNA is available to test this call. What was sequenced was blood T cells: a sorted CD56 or NKG2C T cell subset, CD4+ or CD8+ T cells, or bulk PBMC T cells (not recorded which). This CDR3 reads CASNPLALGAEQFF.